A selection of T cell receptor beta chains follows, all from one sample in a study of beta chain features in type 1 diabetes. Sequencing used immunoSEQ multiplex PCR; TCRdb keeps in-frame clones, though not all of them. The sample has hundreds of thousands of clones, roughly 12% seen once. Material for sequencing was naive CD4+ T cells from blood. These receptors were taken from a man between 18 and 35 years old in good health. The CDR3 runs from the conserved cysteine through the conserved F or W. D genes are given only for firm matches. Clone size, where shown, is once, few, many, or a class for clones that have expanded.

clone size: few; D gene: TRBD2; J gene: TRBJ2-3; V gene: TRBV6-5; CDR3 DNA: TGTGCCAGTAAGAGACTAGCGACTAGCACAGATACGCAGTATTTT; CDR3 protein: CASKRLATSTDTQYF
clone size: many; D gene: TRBD2; J gene: TRBJ2-3; V gene: TRBV29-1; CDR3 DNA: TGCAGCGTCCAAAAGCGGGTTCCAAGCGGGAAAGAGTATTTT; CDR3 protein: CSVQKRVPSGKEYF
clone size: few; D gene: .; J gene: TRBJ2-7; V gene: TRBV7-8; CDR3 DNA: TGTGCCAGCAGCTTACGTCTAGTCGCGGGCGAGCAGTACTTC; CDR3 protein: CASSLRLVAGEQYF
clone size: few; D gene: .; J gene: TRBJ2-2; V gene: TRBV29-1; CDR3 DNA: TGCAGCGCCCACTCCCAGGGATCCGGGGAGCTGTTTTTT; CDR3 protein: CSAHSQGSGELFF
clone size: .; D gene: TRBD1; J gene: TRBJ2-2; V gene: TRBV29-1; CDR3 DNA: TGCAGCGTTGCATTTTGGGGACAGGGAAGCACCGGGGAGCTGTTTTTT; CDR3 protein: CSVAFWGQGSTGELFF
clone size: few; D gene: TRBD2; J gene: TRBJ2-1; V gene: TRBV9; CDR3 DNA: TGTGCCAGCACCTATAGCGGGGGGGCCTACAATGAGCAGTTCTTC; CDR3 protein: CASTYSGGAYNEQFF
clone size: few; D gene: TRBD2; J gene: TRBJ2-2; V gene: TRBV7-7; CDR3 DNA: TGTGCTAGCAGCTCGGGGACTAGTGCGAACACCGGGGAGCTGTTTTTT; CDR3 protein: CASSSGTSANTGELFF
clone size: .; D gene: TRBD1; J gene: TRBJ2-1; V gene: TRBV7-3; CDR3 DNA: TGTGCCAGCAGCTCTCAGGGGGACCTCTCCTACAATGAGCAGTTCTTC; CDR3 protein: CASSSQGDLSYNEQFF
clone size: many; D gene: .; J gene: TRBJ2-7; V gene: TRBV29-1; CDR3 DNA: TGCAGCGTTGGGGACTTCTCCTACGAGCAGTACTTC; CDR3 protein: CSVGDFSYEQYF
clone size: .; D gene: .; J gene: TRBJ1-1; V gene: TRBV30; CDR3 DNA: TGTGCCTGGAGTCGGGGACACCCGAACACTGAAGCTTTCTTT; CDR3 protein: CAWSRGHPNTEAFF
clone size: .; D gene: .; J gene: TRBJ2-3; V gene: TRBV5-4; CDR3 DNA: TGTGCCAGCAGCTTCGCAGGGTCAGGAGAAGATACGCAGTATTTT; CDR3 protein: CASSFAGSGEDTQYF
clone size: few; D gene: .; J gene: TRBJ2-5; V gene: TRBV5-4; CDR3 DNA: TGTGCCAGCAGCGTCGACGAGGTGCAGGAGACCCAGTACTTC; CDR3 protein: CASSVDEVQETQYF
clone size: few; D gene: TRBD2; J gene: TRBJ2-7; V gene: TRBV30; CDR3 DNA: TGTGCCTGGAGTGTACTACTAGCGGATATTACATCCTACGAGCAGTACTTC; CDR3 protein: CAWSVLLADITSYEQYF
clone size: few; D gene: TRBD1; J gene: TRBJ2-7; V gene: TRBV9; CDR3 DNA: TGTGCCAGCAGCACACGAGGACAGGGGGGCTACGAGCAGTACTTC; CDR3 protein: CASSTRGQGGYEQYF
clone size: .; D gene: .; J gene: TRBJ1-5; V gene: TRBV28; CDR3 DNA: TGTGCCAGCAGTTTATCTCTCACAGGGAATCAGCCCCAGCATTTT; CDR3 protein: CASSLSLTGNQPQHF
clone size: .; D gene: TRBD1; J gene: TRBJ1-4; V gene: TRBV9; CDR3 DNA: TGTGCCAGCAGCGTAGGGGATCAGGGGGGAAAACTGTTTTTT; CDR3 protein: CASSVGDQGGKLFF
clone size: .; D gene: .; J gene: TRBJ2-7; V gene: TRBV28; CDR3 DNA: TGTGCCAGCAGTGGCCGCGGGACCCCCATTCCCTACGAGCAGTACTTC; CDR3 protein: CASSGRGTPIPYEQYF
clone size: few; D gene: TRBD1; J gene: TRBJ1-2; V gene: TRBV28; CDR3 DNA: TGTGCCAGCAGTTTATCGGCAGGGGGGCTCTATGGCTACACCTTC; CDR3 protein: CASSLSAGGLYGYTF
clone size: few; D gene: TRBD1; J gene: TRBJ2-3; V gene: TRBV4-3; CDR3 DNA: TGCGCCAGCAGCCAAAATTCGGACAGGGGATCGGCAGATACGCAGTATTTT; CDR3 protein: CASSQNSDRGSADTQYF
clone size: .; D gene: TRBD1; J gene: TRBJ2-1; V gene: TRBV11-2; CDR3 DNA: TGTGCCAGCAGCTTAGCGGGACAGTCCTACAATGAGCAGTTCTTC; CDR3 protein: CASSLAGQSYNEQFF
clone size: few; D gene: .; J gene: TRBJ2-6; V gene: TRBV28; CDR3 DNA: TGTGCCAGCTCAGGGGTACTCTCTGGGGCCAACGTCCTGACTTTC; CDR3 protein: CASSGVLSGANVLTF
clone size: .; D gene: .; J gene: TRBJ1-2; V gene: TRBV11-2; CDR3 DNA: TGTGCCAGCAGCTTATGGGGCAGGACATATGGCTACACCTTC; CDR3 protein: CASSLWGRTYGYTF
clone size: .; D gene: TRBD1; J gene: TRBJ1-5; V gene: TRBV19; CDR3 DNA: TGTGCCAGTACCGGGGACAGGGGGATCAATCAGCCCCAGCATTTT; CDR3 protein: CASTGDRGINQPQHF
clone size: few; D gene: TRBD1; J gene: TRBJ2-1; V gene: TRBV19; CDR3 DNA: TGTGCCAGTAGGGACAGGGGTGGGGGGAATAATGAGCAGTTCTTC; CDR3 protein: CASRDRGGGNNEQFF
clone size: .; D gene: TRBD1; J gene: TRBJ2-1; V gene: TRBV6-1; CDR3 DNA: TGTGCCAGCAGTGACAGACAGGGCGCACTCTCCTACAATGAGCAGTTCTTC; CDR3 protein: CASSDRQGALSYNEQFF
clone size: .; D gene: TRBD1; J gene: TRBJ1-6; V gene: TRBV15; CDR3 DNA: TGTGCCACCAGCAGACCCGGACAGGGTGGCTCACCCCTCCACTTT; CDR3 protein: CATSRPGQGGSPLHF
clone size: .; D gene: TRBD2; J gene: TRBJ2-7; V gene: TRBV27; CDR3 DNA: TGTGCCAGCAGTTTATTGGGGACTAGCGGGAGGGCCGCGGACGAGCAGTACTTC; CDR3 protein: CASSLLGTSGRAADEQYF
clone size: .; D gene: TRBD1; J gene: TRBJ1-1; V gene: TRBV30; CDR3 DNA: TGTGCCTGGAGTGAGCAGGGGGGAGAAGCTTTCTTT; CDR3 protein: CAWSEQGGEAFF
clone size: few; D gene: .; J gene: TRBJ2-7; V gene: TRBV28; CDR3 DNA: TGTGCCAGCAGTTCCCCCGAGCAGTACTTC; CDR3 protein: CASSSPEQYF